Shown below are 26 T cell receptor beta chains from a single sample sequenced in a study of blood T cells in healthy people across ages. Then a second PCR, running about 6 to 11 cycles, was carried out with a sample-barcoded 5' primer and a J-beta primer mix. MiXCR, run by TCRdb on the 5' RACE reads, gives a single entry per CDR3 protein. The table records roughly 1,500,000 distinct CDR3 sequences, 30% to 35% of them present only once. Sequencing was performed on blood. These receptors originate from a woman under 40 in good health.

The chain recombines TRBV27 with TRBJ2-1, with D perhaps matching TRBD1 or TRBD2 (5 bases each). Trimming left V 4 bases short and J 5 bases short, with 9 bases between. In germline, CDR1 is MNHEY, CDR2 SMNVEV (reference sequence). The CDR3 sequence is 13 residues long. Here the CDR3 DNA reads TGTGCCAGCAGTTACGGGACGGACAATGAGCAGTTCTTC. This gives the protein CASSYGTDNEQFF.

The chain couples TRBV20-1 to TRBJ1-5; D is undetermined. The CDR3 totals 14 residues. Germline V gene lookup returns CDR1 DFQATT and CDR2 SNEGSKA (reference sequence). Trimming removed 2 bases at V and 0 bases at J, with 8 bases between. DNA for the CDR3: TGCAGTGCTAGATCCAGATATAGCAATCAGCCCCAGCATTTT. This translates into CSARSRYSNQPQHF.

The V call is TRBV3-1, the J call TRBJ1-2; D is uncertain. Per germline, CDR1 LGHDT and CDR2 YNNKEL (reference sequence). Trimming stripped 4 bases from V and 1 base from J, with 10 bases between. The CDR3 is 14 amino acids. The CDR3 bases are TGTGCCAGCAGCCTGATAAGCGGTAACTATGGCTACACCTTC. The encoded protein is CASSLISGNYGYTF.

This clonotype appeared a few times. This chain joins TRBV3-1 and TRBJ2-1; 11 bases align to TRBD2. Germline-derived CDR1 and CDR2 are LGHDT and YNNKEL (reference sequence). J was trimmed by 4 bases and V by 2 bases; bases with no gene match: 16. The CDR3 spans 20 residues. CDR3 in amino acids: CASSQRGAALTSGGYNEQFF. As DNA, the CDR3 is TGTGCCAGCAGCCAAAGGGGCGCTGCACTTACTAGCGGGGGTTACAATGAGCAGTTCTTC.

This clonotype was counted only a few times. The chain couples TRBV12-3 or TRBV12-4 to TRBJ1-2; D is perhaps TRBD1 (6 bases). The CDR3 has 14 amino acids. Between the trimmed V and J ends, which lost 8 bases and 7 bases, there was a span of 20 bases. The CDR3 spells CASGGLENWGGYTF. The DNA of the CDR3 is TGTGCCAGCGGGGGCTTAGAGAATTGGGGTGGCTACACCTTC.

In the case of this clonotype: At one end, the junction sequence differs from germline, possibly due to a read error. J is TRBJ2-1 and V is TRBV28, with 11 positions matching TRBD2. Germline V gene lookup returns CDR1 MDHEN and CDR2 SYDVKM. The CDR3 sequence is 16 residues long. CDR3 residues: CATLAGGLSSCNEQFF. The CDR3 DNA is TGTGCCACCCTAGCGGGAGGCCTCAGCTCCTGCAATGAGCAGTTCTTC.

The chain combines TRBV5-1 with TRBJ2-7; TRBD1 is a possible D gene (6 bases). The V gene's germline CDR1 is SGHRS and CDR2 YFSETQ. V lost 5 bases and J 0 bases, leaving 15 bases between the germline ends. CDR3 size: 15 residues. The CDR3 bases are TGCGCCAGCAGTATGACAGGAAGGGCCTCCTACGAGCAGTACTTC. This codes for CASSMTGRASYEQYF.

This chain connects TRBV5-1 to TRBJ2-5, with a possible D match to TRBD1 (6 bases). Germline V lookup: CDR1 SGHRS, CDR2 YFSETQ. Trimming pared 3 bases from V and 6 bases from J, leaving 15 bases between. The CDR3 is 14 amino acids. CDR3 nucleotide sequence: TGCGCCAGCAGCTACGGGACATTTAAGAAGACCCAGTACTTC. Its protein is CASSYGTFKKTQYF.

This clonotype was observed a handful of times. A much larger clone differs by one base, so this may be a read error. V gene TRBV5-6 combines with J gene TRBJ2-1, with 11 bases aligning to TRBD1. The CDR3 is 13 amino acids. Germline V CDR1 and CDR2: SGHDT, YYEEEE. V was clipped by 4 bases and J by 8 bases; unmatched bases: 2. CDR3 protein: CASSGGQGDEQFF. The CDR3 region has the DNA TGTGCCAGCAGCGGGGGACAGGGGGATGAGCAGTTCTTC.

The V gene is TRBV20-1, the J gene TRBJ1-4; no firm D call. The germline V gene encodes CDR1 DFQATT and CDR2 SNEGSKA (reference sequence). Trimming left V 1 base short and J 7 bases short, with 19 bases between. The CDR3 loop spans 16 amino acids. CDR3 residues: CSARGEAPGPLEKLFF. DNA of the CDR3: TGCAGTGCTAGAGGGGAAGCCCCTGGGCCCCTTGAAAAACTGTTTTTT.

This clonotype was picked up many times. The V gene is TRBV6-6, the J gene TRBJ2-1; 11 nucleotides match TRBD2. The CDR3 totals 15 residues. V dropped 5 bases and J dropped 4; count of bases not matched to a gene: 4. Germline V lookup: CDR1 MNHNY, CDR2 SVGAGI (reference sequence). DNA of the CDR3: TGTGCCAGCAGTCGGGGACTAGCGGATTACAATGAGCAGTTCTTC. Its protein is CASSRGLADYNEQFF.

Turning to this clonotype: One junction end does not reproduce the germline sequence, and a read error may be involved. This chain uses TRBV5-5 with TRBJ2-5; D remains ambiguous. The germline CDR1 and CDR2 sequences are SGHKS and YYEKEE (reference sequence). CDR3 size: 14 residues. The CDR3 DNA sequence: TGTGCCAGCAGCCGAAGGAGTAAGGAAGAGACCCAGCACTTC. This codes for CASSRRSKEETQHF.

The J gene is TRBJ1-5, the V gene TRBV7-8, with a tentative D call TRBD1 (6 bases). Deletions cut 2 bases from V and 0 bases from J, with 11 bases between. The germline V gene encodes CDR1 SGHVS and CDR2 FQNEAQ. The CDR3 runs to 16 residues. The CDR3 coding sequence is TGTGCCAGCAGCTTAAGGGGGGTCCATAGCAATCAGCCCCAGCATTTT. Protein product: CASSLRGVHSNQPQHF.

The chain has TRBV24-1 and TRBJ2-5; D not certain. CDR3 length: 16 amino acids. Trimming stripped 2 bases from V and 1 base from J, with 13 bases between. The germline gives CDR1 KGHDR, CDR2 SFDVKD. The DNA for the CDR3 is TGTGCCACCAGTGATTCCCGCAACGGGTTCCAAGAGACCCAGTACTTC. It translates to CATSDSRNGFQETQYF.

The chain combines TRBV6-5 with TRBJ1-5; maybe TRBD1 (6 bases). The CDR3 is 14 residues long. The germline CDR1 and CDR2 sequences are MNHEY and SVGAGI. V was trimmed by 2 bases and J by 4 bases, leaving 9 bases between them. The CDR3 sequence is CASSYLGANQPQHF. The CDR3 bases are TGTGCCAGCAGTTACCTGGGGGCAAATCAGCCCCAGCATTTT.

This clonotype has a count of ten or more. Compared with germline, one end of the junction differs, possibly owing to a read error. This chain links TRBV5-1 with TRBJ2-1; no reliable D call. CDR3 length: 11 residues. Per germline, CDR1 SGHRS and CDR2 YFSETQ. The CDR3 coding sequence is TGTGCCAGCAGCTCCAACAATGAGCAGTTCTTC. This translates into CASSSNNEQFF.

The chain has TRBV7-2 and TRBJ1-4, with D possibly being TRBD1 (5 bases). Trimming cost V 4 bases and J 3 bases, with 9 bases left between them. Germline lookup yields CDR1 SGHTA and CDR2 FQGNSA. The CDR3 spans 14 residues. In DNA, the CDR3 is TGTGCCAGCAGCTACTGGGGGGCTAATGAAAAACTGTTTTTT. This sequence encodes CASSYWGANEKLFF.

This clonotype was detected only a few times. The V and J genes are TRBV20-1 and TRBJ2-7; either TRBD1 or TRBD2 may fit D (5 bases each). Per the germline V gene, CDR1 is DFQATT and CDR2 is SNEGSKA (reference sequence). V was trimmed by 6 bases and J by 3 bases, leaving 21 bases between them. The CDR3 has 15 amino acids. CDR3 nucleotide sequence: TGCAGTGCCGCCGGGACCCAGGGCGTCGGCTACGAGCAGTACTTC. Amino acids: CSAAGTQGVGYEQYF.

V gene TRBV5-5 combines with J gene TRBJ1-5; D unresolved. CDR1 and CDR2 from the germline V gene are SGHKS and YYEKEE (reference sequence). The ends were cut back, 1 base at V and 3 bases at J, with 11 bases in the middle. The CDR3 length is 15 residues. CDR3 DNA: TGTGCCAGCAGCTTGCGTATCGGAGACAATCAGCCCCAGCATTTT. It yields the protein CASSLRIGDNQPQHF.

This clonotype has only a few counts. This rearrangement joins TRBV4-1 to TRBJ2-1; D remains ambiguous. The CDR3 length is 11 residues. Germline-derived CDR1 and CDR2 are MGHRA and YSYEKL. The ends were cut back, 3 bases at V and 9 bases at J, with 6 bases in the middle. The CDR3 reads CASSHSGEQFF. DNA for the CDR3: TGCGCCAGCAGCCACTCGGGTGAGCAGTTCTTC.

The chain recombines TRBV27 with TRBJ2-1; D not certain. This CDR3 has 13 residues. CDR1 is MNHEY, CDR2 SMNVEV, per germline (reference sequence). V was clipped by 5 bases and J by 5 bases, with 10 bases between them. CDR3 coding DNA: TGTGCCAGCAGTAAGCGACGAGACAATGAGCAGTTCTTC. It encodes CASSKRRDNEQFF.

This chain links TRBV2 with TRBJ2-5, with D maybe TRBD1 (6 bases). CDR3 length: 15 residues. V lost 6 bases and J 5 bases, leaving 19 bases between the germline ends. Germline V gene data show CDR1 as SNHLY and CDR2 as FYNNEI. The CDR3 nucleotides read TGTGCCAGCAGAAAGGGGGATTCTTACTCGGAGACCCAGTACTTC. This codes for CASRKGDSYSETQYF.

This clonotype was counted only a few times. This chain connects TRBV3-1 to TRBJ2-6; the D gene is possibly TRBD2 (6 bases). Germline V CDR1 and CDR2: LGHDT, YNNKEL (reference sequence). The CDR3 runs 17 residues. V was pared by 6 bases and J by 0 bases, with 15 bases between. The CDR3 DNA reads TGTGCCAGCAGTCGGGGGACCGCAAGCTCTGGGGCCAACGTCCTGACTTTC. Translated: CASSRGTASSGANVLTF. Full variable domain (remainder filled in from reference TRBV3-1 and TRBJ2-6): DTAVSQTPKYLVTQMGNDKSIKCEQNLGHDTMYWYKQDSKKFLKIMFSYNNKELIINETVPNRFSPKSPDKAHLNLHINSLELGDSAVYFCASSRGTASSGANVLTFGAGSRLTVL.

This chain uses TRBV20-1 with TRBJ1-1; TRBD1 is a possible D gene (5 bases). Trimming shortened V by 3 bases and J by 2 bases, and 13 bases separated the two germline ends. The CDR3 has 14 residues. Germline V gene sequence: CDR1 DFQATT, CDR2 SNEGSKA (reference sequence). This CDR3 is CSARPGRGNTEAFF. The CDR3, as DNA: TGCAGTGCTAGGCCCGGGAGGGGAAACACTGAAGCTTTCTTT.

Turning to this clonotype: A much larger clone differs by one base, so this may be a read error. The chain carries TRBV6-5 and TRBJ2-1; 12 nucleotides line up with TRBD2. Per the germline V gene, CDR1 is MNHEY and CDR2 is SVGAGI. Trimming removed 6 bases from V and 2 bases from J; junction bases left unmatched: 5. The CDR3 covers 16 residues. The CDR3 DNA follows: TGTGCCAGCAGCGGACTAGCGGGGTCCCCCTACAATGAGCAGTTCTTC. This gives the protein CASSGLAGSPYNEQFF.

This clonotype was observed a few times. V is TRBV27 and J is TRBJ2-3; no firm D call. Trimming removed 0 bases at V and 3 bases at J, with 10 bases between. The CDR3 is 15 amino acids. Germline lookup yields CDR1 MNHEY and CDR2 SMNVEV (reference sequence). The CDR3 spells CASSLSVLRTDTQYF. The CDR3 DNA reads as TGTGCCAGCAGTTTATCAGTCCTACGTACAGATACGCAGTATTTT.